What follows describes a single T cell receptor (beta chain). The sample originates from a study of blood T cell repertoires in COVID-19. Authors' methods: Cell counts per sample came from amplifying reference gene primers. Generated by immunoSEQ multiplex PCR, the TCRdb table keeps only in-frame clones and is missing some. The V and J calls and the clone size are those of that table, but D and trimming were determined from the DNA. The sample includes a few hundred thousand clones, 80% to 85% seen only once; the top ten take around 18%. The germline CDR1 and CDR2 sequences are MNHEY and SVGAGI. The CDR3 sequence is 15 residues long. Trimming took 6 bases from V and 0 from J, leaving 11 bases between them.

This TCR was recovered from a woman aged 80 or over with active or convalescent COVID-19. Sequenced input: peripheral blood. V usage is TRBV6-5 and J usage is TRBJ1-4; no definite D call. The CDR3 nucleotides are TGTGCCAGCAGGGACTATACGGCAACTAATGAAAAACTGTTTTTT. It encodes CASRDYTATNEKLFF.